This TCR beta chain appears in the sequencing data of a study of blood T cell repertoires in COVID-19. CDR1 and CDR2 (germline): SGDLS, YYNGEE. The V end was cut by 3 bases, the J end by 12 bases, with 16 bases between. This CDR3 has 13 amino acids. The table came from immunoSEQ multiplex PCR; TCRdb's copy has only in-frame clones and leaves some out. The table includes about 120,000 clones, roughly 87% detected once. The clonotype comes from a human donor in a cohort sampled during active COVID-19. Sequencing was carried out using peripheral blood. The chain combines TRBV9 with TRBJ2-1; D remains unclear. CDR3 nucleotides: TGTGCCAGCAGCGGAGGTCCAGAAATGGCGCAGTTCTTC. Its protein is CASSGGPEMAQFF. Drawing the rest from reference TRBV9 and TRBJ2-1, the complete variable domain is DSGVTQTPKHLITATGQRVTLRCSPRSGDLSVYWYQQSLDQGLQFLIQYYNGEERAKGNILERFSAQQFPDLHSELNLSSLELGDSALYFCASSGGPEMAQFFGPGTRLTVL.